Below are 10 T cell receptor beta chains sequenced from a single sample in a study of blood T cell repertoires in COVID-19. Profiling relied on immunoSEQ multiplex PCR, and the TCRdb table lists in-frame clones only, not all of them. The data contain about 49,000 clones, 82% of them seen just once; the ten biggest clones take up around 2.5%. The sequenced material came from peripheral blood. Receptors were obtained from a woman in her sixties or seventies with acute or convalescent COVID-19.

The rearrangement links TRBV19 to TRBJ1-5; no clear D. Germline values: CDR1 LNHDA, CDR2 SQIVND (reference sequence). Trimming removed 5 bases from V and 3 bases from J, with 14 bases in between. The CDR3 totals 15 residues. CDR3 sequence reads: CASSPNRLLNQPQHF. CDR3 nucleotides: TGTGCCAGTAGTCCAAATCGGTTGCTCAATCAGCCCCAGCATTTT.

This clone was seen more than once but under ten times. The chain couples TRBV6-5 to TRBJ1-3; TRBD1 is a possible D gene (5 bases). V lost 6 bases to trimming and J lost 0 bases, with 9 bases between them. Germline lookup yields CDR1 MNHEY and CDR2 SVGAGI. The length of the CDR3 is 14 residues. The CDR3 DNA reads TGTGCCAGCAGACCGGGACTCTCTGGAAACACCATATATTTT. Its translation is CASRPGLSGNTIYF.

This rearrangement joins TRBV6-5 to TRBJ2-1, with 9 bases identical to TRBD1. This CDR3 comprises 14 residues. The ends lost 6 bases at V and 4 bases at J; junction bases unmatched: 4. The germline gives CDR1 MNHEY, CDR2 SVGAGI. CDR3: CASRGTGYYNEQFF. In DNA, the CDR3 is TGTGCCAGCAGAGGGACAGGGTATTACAATGAGCAGTTCTTC.

The chain recombines TRBV4-2 with TRBJ2-4; 12 nucleotides line up with TRBD2. Germline CDR1 is LGHNA and CDR2 is YNFKEQ. The CDR3 is made up of 19 amino acids. The trim removed 4 bases at V and 0 bases at J, leaving 10 bases unmatched. This CDR3 is CASSRGLAGSHIAKNIQYF. CDR3 in DNA: TGTGCCAGCAGCCGCGGACTAGCGGGAAGCCATATAGCCAAAAACATTCAGTACTTC.

This clone has just one count. This rearrangement joins TRBV5-1 to TRBJ2-3; D possibly corresponds to TRBD1 (6 bases). The CDR3 length is 15 residues. V lost 0 bases and J lost 0, with 8 bases in between. Per germline, CDR1 SGHRS and CDR2 YFSETQ. The CDR3 spells CASSLAGASTDTQYF. CDR3 in DNA: TGCGCCAGCAGCTTGGCAGGGGCGAGCACAGATACGCAGTATTTT.

The V and J genes are TRBV27 and TRBJ2-7; a possible D gene is TRBD1 (5 bases). This CDR3 is built from 15 residues. CDR1 is MNHEY, CDR2 SMNVEV, per germline (reference sequence). The germline V and J ends were trimmed by 0 bases and 5 bases, with 14 bases remaining between them. Written as DNA, the CDR3 is TGTGCCAGCAGTTTATCGCCGCAGGGCCGACACGAGCAGTACTTC. Amino acids: CASSLSPQGRHEQYF.

This rearrangement joins TRBV11-1 to TRBJ2-7; 11 bases agree with TRBD2. The germline V gene encodes CDR1 SGHAT and CDR2 FQDESV (reference sequence). This CDR3 comprises 15 residues. Unmatched junction bases numbered 9, after V lost 5 bases and J lost 6 bases. The CDR3 loop is CASSRTTSGGFEQYF. CDR3 sequence (DNA): TGTGCCAGCAGCAGAACTACTAGCGGGGGTTTCGAGCAGTACTTC.

This clone was observed a single time. This chain joins TRBV6-5 and TRBJ1-2; the D is unclear. V gave up 9 bases and J gave up 4 bases, with 12 bases separating them. The CDR3 contains 12 residues. Looked up from germline, CDR1 is MNHEY and CDR2 is SVGAGI. CDR3 in amino acids: CARGSGAYGYTF. In DNA, the CDR3 is TGTGCCAGGGGGTCGGGAGCCTATGGCTACACCTTC.

The genes are TRBV5-6 and TRBJ1-2, with 8 bases fitting TRBD1. V shed 3 bases and J 6 bases; nucleotides not matched to a gene: 7. The CDR3 totals 14 residues. CDR1 SGHDT and CDR2 YYEEEE come from the germline V gene. Here the CDR3 DNA reads TGTGCCAGCAGCTACGCAGACAGGGGAGATGGCTACACCTTC. Translating it yields CASSYADRGDGYTF.

This rearrangement joins TRBV6-4 to TRBJ2-3, with 12 bases that match TRBD2. Germline CDR1 is MRHNA and CDR2 is SNTAGT. V lost 4 bases and J lost 1; bases outside the gene matches: 0. The CDR3 has 15 residues. Here the CDR3 reads CASSGLAGGTDTQYF. The DNA for the CDR3 is TGTGCCAGCAGTGGACTAGCGGGGGGCACAGATACGCAGTATTTT.